The sequence of this T cell receptor beta chain was determined in a study of T-cell reconstitution after alpha-beta-depleted transplantation in children. Construction of the TCRbeta library involved unique molecular identifiers. TCRdb re-derived calls from the PCR reads in MiXCR, one entry per CDR3 protein. This sample carries some 80,000 distinct CDR3 sequences, about a sixth of them seen once, and the ten largest clones take 51%. This CDR3 comprises 15 residues. Germline V gives CDR1 SGHRS, CDR2 YFSETQ. Trimming at V came to 0 bases and at J to 5 bases, leaving 5 bases not matched to a gene. This clonotype was seen a few times.

This clonotype originated in a male patient aged 2 to 10 who had a stem cell transplant for acute lymphoblastic leukemia, so the T cells may come from the graft donor. This rearrangement joins TRBV5-1 to TRBJ1-5; 7 bases fit TRBD1. The input for sequencing was PBMCs, mostly from graft donor cells, taken 360 days after TCRalphabeta/CD19-depleted stem cell transplant. CDR3 loop: CASSLGDSFYQPQHF. CDR3 sequence (DNA): TGCGCCAGCAGCTTGGGGGACAGCTTTTATCAGCCCCAGCATTTT.